This record concerns one TCR beta chain sequence. Its antigen is not known. Repertoires were generated with immunoSEQ multiplex PCR, while TCRdb's copy carries only in-frame clones and drops some. The table includes more than 9,500 clones, 94% detected once. This specimen belongs to a study of T cells in narcolepsy. Study-level findings and limits: Healthy controls reportedly lacked the autoreactive clonotypes serially found in patients' blood. Autoreactive HCRT-specific and TRIB2-specific clonotypes were marked in same-patient CSF-versus-blood CD4+ comparisons.

Germline CDR1 is SEHNR and CDR2 is FQNEAQ (reference sequence). The CDR3 runs to 14 residues. V gave up 3 bases and J gave up 4 bases; unmatched junction bases: 5. The chain joins TRBV7-9 to TRBJ2-5, with TRBD2 identical over 7 bases. Sample: CD45RA- memory CD4+ T cells from PBMCs. The source is a human donor with narcolepsy. This CDR3 reads CASSFRAGLETQYF. The CDR3 DNA sequence: TGTGCCAGCAGCTTTCGAGCGGGATTAGAGACCCAGTACTTC.